This TCR beta chain was identified during a study of blood T cell repertoires in COVID-19. The V gene's germline CDR1 is SGHRS and CDR2 YFSETQ. This CDR3 has 15 residues. Trimming removed 4 bases at V and 6 bases at J, with 18 bases between. This clone was recorded a few times. The table came from immunoSEQ multiplex PCR; TCRdb's copy has only in-frame clones and leaves some out. The sample holds some 120,000 clones; 75% to 90% are singletons and the top ten take approximately 19%. The source of this sequence is a human donor with acute or convalescent COVID-19. The donor label of this sample is uncertain. Sequencing was performed on peripheral blood. J is TRBJ2-3 and V is TRBV5-1; perhaps TRBD2 as D (6 bases). The DNA for the CDR3 is TGCGCCAGCAGCCCAGCCGGGACTTCAGCGGATACGCAGTATTTT. Translation gives CASSPAGTSADTQYF. Full variable domain (rest looked up from reference TRBV5-1 and TRBJ2-3): KAGVTQTPRYLIKTRGQQVTLSCSPISGHRSVSWYQQTPGQGLQFLFEYFSETQRNKGNFPGRFSGRQFSNSRSEMNVSTLELGDSALYLCASSPAGTSADTQYFGPGTRLTVL.